This T cell receptor beta chain is drawn from a study of regulatory T cells in long-lasting Graves disease. Study as a whole: Persistent Graves' disease denoted over 5 years of antithyroid drugs plus positive TSH receptor antibodies.

Time point given: persistent/refractory GD, antithyroid drugs over 5 years with positive TRAb. Extracted PBMC RNA gave rise to the TCR library. Graves' disease diagnosis used American Thyroid Association guidelines. Concerning this clonotype itself: Its target is unknown.

V trimming: 6 bases; J trimming: 0 bases; junction bases outside the gene matches: 12. Germline CDR1 and CDR2: MNHNS and SASEGT. This CDR3 has 18 amino acids. Study-level points and caveats: Newly diagnosed patients had higher TCR diversity than persistent Graves' patients did. Persistent disease exhibited a predilection for TRBV28, TRBJ1-2 and TRBJ2-5.

Assembly of TCR beta libraries relied on iRepertoire HTBI primers together with Arm-PCR of CDR3 regions. From the multiplex PCR reads, TCRdb called clonotypes with MiXCR, one entry per CDR3 protein. The sample includes about 420,000 distinct CDR3 sequences, roughly a quarter of them seen just once. The sequencing here drew on peripheral blood mononuclear cells (PBMCs), taken when the disease was refractory, from a patient treated with antithyroid drugs. This TCR derives from a female donor with Graves disease. The chain joins TRBV6-1 to TRBJ1-4, with 8 bases fitting TRBD1. DNA for the CDR3: TGTGCCAGCAGCCCCCGGACAGGGAAAATTGCAACTAATGAAAAACTGTTTTTT. This gives the protein CASSPRTGKIATNEKLFF.